This T cell receptor beta chain stems from a study of blood T cell repertoires in COVID-19. Produced via immunoSEQ multiplex PCR; TCRdb's table is partial and in-frame only. The sample has 200,000 to 250,000 clones, roughly nine tenths seen once. The source is a man aged 55 to 69 who had recovered from COVID-19. Sequencing was performed on peripheral blood.

CDR3 sequence (DNA): TGTGCCAGTAGAATTTCGGGAGGGCCCACAGATACGCAGTATTTT. The encoded protein is CASRISGGPTDTQYF. This chain joins TRBV19 and TRBJ2-3; 8 bases match TRBD2. V dropped 6 bases and J dropped 2; count of bases not matched to a gene: 7. This CDR3 contains 15 residues. Germline assignment: CDR1 LNHDA and CDR2 SQIVND (reference sequence).